The 2 T cell receptor beta chains below come from one sample, sequenced in a study of blood T cell repertoires in COVID-19. The repertoire was sequenced with immunoSEQ multiplex PCR; TCRdb's copy has only in-frame clones and lacks some. Among more than 250,000 clones listed, about 85% were seen once. Sequencing input: PBMCs or T cells enriched from blood (not recorded which). These receptors were obtained from a woman aged 25 to 39 who had recovered from COVID-19.

The chain is built from TRBV5-1 and TRBJ1-4; no firm D call. V dropped 3 bases and J dropped 5 bases, with 8 bases sitting between them. CDR3 length: 13 amino acids. Per germline, CDR1 SGHRS and CDR2 YFSETQ. CDR3 sequence: CASSSQSNEKLFF. The CDR3, as DNA: TGCGCCAGCAGCTCACAATCGAATGAAAAACTGTTTTTT.

The rearrangement links TRBV11-3 to TRBJ2-3; 8 bases agree with TRBD2. V lost 1 base and J lost 5; bases outside the gene matches: 2. This CDR3 contains 14 residues. CDR1 is SGHNT, CDR2 YENEEA, per germline. CDR3 protein: CASSLGAGGDTQYF. In DNA form, the CDR3 reads TGTGCCAGCAGCTTAGGGGCGGGAGGAGATACGCAGTATTTT.